These 3 T cell receptor beta chains originate from one sample sequenced in a study of cytotoxic CD8 clonotypes in ibrutinib-treated CLL. The data were produced by immunoSEQ multiplex PCR, yet TCRdb's version contains in-frame clones alone and is incomplete. The repertoire includes around 140,000 clones, roughly 80% of them detected once, and about 29% sits in the top ten. This specimen consisted of PBMCs, obtained after 12 months of ibrutinib treatment. These receptors were taken from a human donor with chronic lymphocytic leukemia.

The rearrangement links TRBV29-1 to TRBJ2-7, with D hard to call. In germline, CDR1 is SQVTM, CDR2 ANQGSEA. Trimming took off 4 bases at V and 3 bases at J, with 13 bases between the two ends. CDR3 length equals 13 residues. CDR3: CSVGIGRIYEQYF. DNA of the CDR3: TGCAGCGTTGGTATAGGGCGGATCTACGAGCAGTACTTC.

The chain uses TRBV7-9 and TRBJ2-7; possible D gene TRBD2, 6 bases. Trimming left V 3 bases short and J 7 bases short, with 19 bases between. Germline CDR1 SEHNR, CDR2 FQNEAQ (reference sequence). This CDR3 region has 15 residues. The CDR3 reads CASSLGGALEWEQYF. In DNA form, the CDR3 reads TGTGCCAGCAGCTTGGGCGGGGCATTGGAATGGGAGCAGTACTTC.

The chain couples TRBV19 to TRBJ2-2, with D maybe TRBD2 (5 bases). CDR3 size: 14 residues. Germline-derived CDR1 and CDR2 are LNHDA and SQIVND (reference sequence). V was cut by 7 bases and J by 0 bases, with 9 bases left in between. The CDR3 DNA reads as TGTGCCAGTACCGACTACACGAACACCGGGGAGCTGTTTTTT. It translates to CASTDYTNTGELFF.